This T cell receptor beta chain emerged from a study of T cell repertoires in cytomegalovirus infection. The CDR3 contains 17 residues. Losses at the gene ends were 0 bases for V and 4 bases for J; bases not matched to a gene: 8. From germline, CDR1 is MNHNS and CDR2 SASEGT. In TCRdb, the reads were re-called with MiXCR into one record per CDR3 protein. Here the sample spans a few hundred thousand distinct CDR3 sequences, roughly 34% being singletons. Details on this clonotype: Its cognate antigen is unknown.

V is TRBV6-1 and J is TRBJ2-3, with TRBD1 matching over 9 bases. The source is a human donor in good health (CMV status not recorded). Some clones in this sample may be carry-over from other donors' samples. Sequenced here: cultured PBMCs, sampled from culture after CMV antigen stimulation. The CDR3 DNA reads TGTGCCAGCAGTGAAGCCCCTTGGGACAGGGTCGCAGATACGCAGTATTTT. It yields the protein CASSEAPWDRVADTQYF.